These 22 T cell receptor beta chains share one sample of origin, sequenced in a study of blood T cell repertoires in COVID-19 (dated by TCRdb to about 2020). The library was prepared using the immunoSEQ multiplex PCR assay. Held by TCRdb, this immuneACCESS table contains in-frame sequences only and omits some clones. Under half of the omission traces to an unresolved V gene where checked; the cause of the rest is unknown. In this sample the table shows about 140,000 clones, about 84% of which occur a single time. Roughly 4.7% of the sample is in the top ten clones. The material sequenced was peripheral blood. Every receptor here comes from a woman between 45 and 60 years old with acute or convalescent COVID-19.

This clone was detected a few times. V usage is TRBV4-3 and J usage is TRBJ1-3; 7 positions agree with TRBD1. This CDR3 is built from 17 residues. Trimming cost V 0 bases and J 6 bases; bases outside gene matches: 11. Germline V gives CDR1 LGHNA, CDR2 YSLEER. CDR3 coding DNA: TGCGCCAGCAGCCAAGATTCGTATGGGACAGATATAAACACCATATATTTT. This gives the protein CASSQDSYGTDINTIYF.

J is TRBJ1-1 and V is TRBV27, with TRBD1 matching over 8 bases. The ends lost 5 bases at V and 2 bases at J; junction bases unmatched: 7. Germline loops: CDR1 MNHEY, CDR2 SMNVEV (reference sequence). This CDR3 is built from 15 residues. The CDR3: CASSIWTGINTEAFF. CDR3 sequence (DNA): TGTGCCAGCAGTATCTGGACAGGGATTAACACTGAAGCTTTCTTT.

The chain combines TRBV6-5 with TRBJ2-7; 7 bases map to TRBD2. Germline values: CDR1 MNHEY, CDR2 SVGAGI. After removal of 7 bases from V and 0 bases from J, the junction contained 6 bases not matched to a gene. The CDR3 length is 14 residues. CDR3 loop: CASKGTISSYEQYF. As DNA, the CDR3 is TGTGCCAGCAAGGGGACTATTAGCTCCTACGAGCAGTACTTC.

The V gene is TRBV4-2, the J gene TRBJ2-7; 8 nucleotides align to TRBD2. Germline assignment: CDR1 LGHNA and CDR2 YNFKEQ. The J segment lost 5 bases and the V segment lost 5 bases, leaving 8 bases of the junction unmatched. This CDR3 is 14 amino acids long. CDR3 region: CASSNLAGVDEQYF. The CDR3 coding sequence is TGTGCCAGCAGCAACCTAGCGGGCGTCGACGAGCAGTACTTC.

V gene TRBV6-5 combines with J gene TRBJ2-1; 11 bases agree with TRBD1. The CDR3 is 16 amino acids. The germline CDR1 and CDR2 sequences are MNHEY and SVGAGI. The trim removed 2 bases at V and 8 bases at J, leaving 8 bases unmatched. CDR3 in DNA: TGTGCCAGCAGTTACACCCGGGACAGGGGGAGGGATGAGCAGTTCTTC. As protein: CASSYTRDRGRDEQFF.

V and J are TRBV11-2 and TRBJ1-2; 9 bases match TRBD1. Per germline, CDR1 SGHAT and CDR2 FQNNGV. V gave up 1 base and J gave up 3 bases; unmatched junction bases: 0. This CDR3 has 14 amino acids. CDR3 sequence reads: CASSLGTGDYGYTF. CDR3 bases: TGTGCCAGCAGCTTAGGGACAGGGGACTATGGCTACACCTTC. The whole variable domain, filled in from reference TRBV11-2 and TRBJ1-2, reads EAGVAQSPRYKIIEKRQSVAFWCNPISGHATLYWYQQILGQGPKLLIQFQNNGVVDDSQLPKDRFSAERLKGVDSTLKIQPAKLEDSAVYLCASSLGTGDYGYTFGSGTRLTVV.

The chain links TRBV10-2 to TRBJ2-7, with D perhaps TRBD1 (5 bases). Germline values: CDR1 WSHSY, CDR2 SAAADI. V was trimmed by 8 bases and J by 7 bases, leaving 12 bases between them. The CDR3 totals 11 residues. CDR3 nucleotide sequence: TGCGCCAGCGGGGATCAGGGAGAGCAGTACTTC. It translates to CASGDQGEQYF.

The V and J genes are TRBV9 and TRBJ2-1; 8 positions match TRBD2. This CDR3 contains 15 residues. Looked up from germline, CDR1 is SGDLS and CDR2 is YYNGEE. After removal of 3 bases from V and 4 bases from J, the junction contained 6 bases not matched to a gene. This CDR3 reads CASSESGGAYNEQFF. The CDR3 DNA follows: TGTGCCAGCAGCGAAAGCGGGGGAGCTTACAATGAGCAGTTCTTC.

This chain uses TRBV2 with TRBJ2-7; no firm D call. The CDR3 sequence is 11 residues long. Germline V gene sequence: CDR1 SNHLY, CDR2 FYNNEI. V lost 4 bases and J lost 6, with 7 bases in between. The CDR3 region has the DNA TGTGCCAGCAGTGTAGAACGCGAGCAGTACTTC. This encodes CASSVEREQYF. Drawing the rest from reference TRBV2 and TRBJ2-7, the complete variable domain is EPEVTQTPSHQVTQMGQEVILRCVPISNHLYFYWYRQILGQKVEFLVSFYNNEISEKSEIFDDQFSVERPDGSNFTLKIRSTKLEDSAMYFCASSVEREQYFGPGTRLTVT.

This chain connects TRBV10-3 to TRBJ1-3; D remains ambiguous. Germline V gene lookup returns CDR1 ENHRY and CDR2 SYGVKD. V lost 0 bases, J lost 3 bases, and 12 bases lay in between. There are 16 residues in the CDR3. In DNA form, the CDR3 reads TGTGCCATCAGTGAGTCGGGTGGGAGAAATGGAAACACCATATATTTT. It yields the protein CAISESGGRNGNTIYF.

The chain joins TRBV7-9 to TRBJ1-1, with D possibly matching TRBD1 (5 bases). In germline, CDR1 is SEHNR, CDR2 FQNEAQ (reference sequence). V was pared by 2 bases and J by 0 bases, with 10 bases between. This CDR3 has 15 amino acids. CDR3 bases: TGTGCCAGCAGCTTACTAGGGGCGGTGAACACTGAAGCTTTCTTT. Translating gives CASSLLGAVNTEAFF.

In its sample, this clone was seen once. This sequence joins TRBV10-1 and TRBJ1-1; the D gene is possibly TRBD1 (6 bases). Germline V gene data show CDR1 as WNHNN and CDR2 as SYGVQD (reference sequence). This CDR3 spans 10 amino acids. Trimming cost V 7 bases and J 8 bases, with 8 bases left between them. The CDR3 spells CASKGQEAFF. The CDR3 bases are TGCGCCAGCAAAGGACAGGAAGCTTTCTTT.

The gene calls are TRBV3-1 (or the pseudogene TRBV3-2) and TRBJ2-1, with 7 nucleotides matching TRBD2. Germline CDR1 is LGHDT and CDR2 is YNNKEL (reference sequence). The V gene end was trimmed by 3 bases and the J gene end by 9 bases; junction bases not matched to a gene: 8. The CDR3 extends over 14 amino acids. The CDR3 is CASSQFTSVAEQFF. The CDR3 nucleotides read TGTGCCAGCAGCCAGTTCACTAGCGTTGCTGAGCAGTTCTTC.

The chain recombines TRBV6-2 or TRBV6-3 with TRBJ1-1, with 10 nucleotides matching TRBD1. This CDR3 spans 20 amino acids. Trimming cost V 4 bases and J 3 bases; bases outside gene matches: 20. The germline V gene encodes CDR1 MNHEY and CDR2 SVGEGT. CDR3 sequence reads: CASSFDKLTGGFDRDTEAFF. DNA for the CDR3: TGTGCCAGCAGTTTCGATAAGTTGACAGGGGGCTTTGATCGGGACACTGAAGCTTTCTTT.

The gene calls are TRBV7-2 and TRBJ2-3; D remains unclear. V was clipped by 5 bases and J by 2 bases, with 5 bases between them. Germline values: CDR1 SGHTA, CDR2 FQGNSA. The CDR3 is 12 amino acids. The CDR3 DNA is TGTGCCAGCAGCCCCTTCACAGATACGCAGTATTTT. Translating it yields CASSPFTDTQYF.

V usage is TRBV6-6 and J usage is TRBJ1-1; 8 nucleotides match TRBD1. J lost 8 bases, V lost 9 bases, and 17 bases had no gene match. This CDR3 has 15 amino acids. Germline V gene lookup returns CDR1 MNHNY and CDR2 SVGAGI (reference sequence). The CDR3 region has the DNA TGTGCCAGTGGACAGGGTGTAACCCACAGGGTAGAAGCTTTCTTT. This encodes CASGQGVTHRVEAFF.

The gene calls are TRBV4-1 and TRBJ2-1; the D gene is possibly TRBD2 (5 bases). Trimming cost V 0 bases and J 4 bases, with 10 bases left between them. From germline, CDR1 is MGHRA and CDR2 YSYEKL. The CDR3 is made up of 15 amino acids. CDR3 sequence: CASSQDGAEYNEQFF. Written as DNA, the CDR3 is TGCGCCAGCAGCCAAGACGGAGCGGAATACAATGAGCAGTTCTTC.

J is TRBJ1-1 and V is TRBV5-1, with D perhaps matching TRBD1 (5 bases). CDR3 length: 14 residues. The V end was cut by 0 bases, the J end by 1 base, with 7 bases between. CDR1 is SGHRS and CDR2 is YFSETQ in the germline V gene. CDR3 amino acids: CASSLGQQNTEAFF. The CDR3 DNA follows: TGCGCCAGCAGCTTGGGACAGCAGAACACTGAAGCTTTCTTT.

This chain joins TRBV2 and TRBJ2-3; perhaps TRBD2 as D (6 bases). The CDR3 length is 15 residues. The germline V gene encodes CDR1 SNHLY and CDR2 FYNNEI. With 7 bases removed from V and 2 bases from J, the gap between germline ends came to 16 bases. CDR3 sequence: CASIREPYYTDTQYF. CDR3 DNA sequence: TGTGCCAGCATTCGGGAGCCTTATTACACAGATACGCAGTATTTT.

This clone was detected once. This chain joins TRBV19 and TRBJ2-3; possibly TRBD1 for D (6 bases). The length of the CDR3 is 16 residues. V lost 3 bases and J lost 2, with 15 bases in between. Germline V lookup: CDR1 LNHDA, CDR2 SQIVND (reference sequence). CDR3 DNA sequence: TGTGCCAGTAGTATTGTTGGGGGCCTCTACACAGATACGCAGTATTTT. Translated, it gives CASSIVGGLYTDTQYF.

This clone was detected only once. This specimen includes other DNA sequences encoding the same CDR3. V usage is TRBV5-1 and J usage is TRBJ2-7; 8 bases are a match to TRBD1. CDR3 size: 14 residues. With V trimmed by 5 bases and J by 5 bases, 9 bases remained unmatched. Per the germline V gene, CDR1 is SGHRS and CDR2 is YFSETQ. CDR3 in DNA: TGCGCCAGCAGTTCAGGGGGCTCGGCCCACGAGCAGTACTTC. It encodes CASSSGGSAHEQYF.

The rearrangement uses TRBV3-1 (or the pseudogene TRBV3-2) and TRBJ2-5, with 12 positions matching TRBD2. Germline V gene lookup returns CDR1 LGHDT and CDR2 YNNKEL (reference sequence). The J segment lost 3 bases and the V segment lost 4 bases, leaving 6 bases of the junction unmatched. The CDR3 extends over 16 amino acids. Written as DNA, the CDR3 is TGTGCCAGCAGCCCGTACCTAGCGGGGGGGGAAGAGACCCAGTACTTC. Amino acids: CASSPYLAGGEETQYF.